This record concerns one T cell receptor beta chain sequence. This receptor's antigen is unknown. The input lacks base qualities; no much larger clone sits a single base away. This record belongs to a study of blood T cell repertoires in COVID-19 (dated by TCRdb to about 2020). Regarding the complete study: The collaborator samples originated in the United States, Italy and Spain and spanned the acute and convalescent phases of COVID-19. Sample metadata almost always included a de-identified subject ID, COVID-19 status, age in years and sex. Samples were obtained from the ongoing ImmuneRACE study (first 160 participants) and from approximately 1,200 subjects provided by 6 global collaborators. The material from the prospective study consisted of cDNA or gDNA derived from T cells, B-cell-depleted T cells, or PBMCs. Subjects who had been exposed to COVID-19, were actively infected with it, or had recovered from it provided the deeply sampled blood TCRbeta repertoires that made up the dataset. Where available, HLA class I and class II types were taken from metadata supplied by the sample provider and were not determined by assay-based typing. A freely available public database, intended as a resource for researchers studying the immune response to SARS-CoV-2, is where the repertoires were released.

TCRbeta CDR3 regions were amplified from genomic DNA by means of the immunoSEQ Assay, a bias-controlled multiplex PCR. The authors processed their data as follows. The number of nucleated cells in each sample was estimated from the amplification of reference gene primers within the assay. To quantify the absolute abundance of each unique TCRbeta CDR3 rearrangement, sequence reads were collapsed and filtered. Productive Simpson clonality was computed per sample as the square root of Simpson's diversity index over productive rearrangements. In TCRdb, the immuneACCESS table is reduced to in-frame sequences with V and J assigned. These tables do not hold every clone; where another copy was compared, an unresolved V gene accounts for under half, and the others remain unexplained. From that table come the V and J calls and clone size; the DNA was used to work out D and trimming. Present in this sample are 75,000 or so clones, 75% to 90% of which were seen just once. The biggest ten clones account for roughly 18% of the sample.

The cysteine opens and the phenylalanine closes a CDR3 of 13 amino acids. Only CDR3 DNA is held: 39 bases, read in frame from base 1. CDR1 and CDR2 (GTSNPN, SVGIG) derive from the germline V gene (reference sequence). The germline ends are 13 bases apart after V is trimmed by 4 bases and J by 7 bases. Broader findings and caveats from the paper: The amount of clinical and demographic metadata varied by source and participant and was provided uncurated.

Collaborating institutions collected whole blood in K2EDTA tubes following their own protocols. For TCRbeta analysis, collaborators shipped samples in one of three forms: frozen whole blood, isolated PBMCs, or DNA extracted from either of those sample types. Sequenced input: peripheral blood. This sequence uses TRBV30 and TRBJ1-4; tentative D gene TRBD1, with 5 bases matching. This clonotype was sampled from a woman older than 75 with acute or convalescent COVID-19. The CDR3 here reads CAWKLGQLEKLFF. The DNA sequence is TGTGCCTGGAAATTGGGGCAGCTTGAAAAACTGTTTTTT.